This T cell receptor beta chain emerged from a study of T cells in Graves' hyperthyroidism and ophthalmopathy. Across the whole study: The authors collected peripheral blood at initial diagnosis, before any treatment.

The source material, RNA transcripts, was used to amplify TCR beta CDR3 regions. TCR CDR3 regions were first amplified by RT-PCR with HTBI primers. TCRdb re-analysed the multiplex PCR reads in MiXCR, keeping a single row per CDR3 protein. The sample consists of about 640,000 distinct CDR3 sequences, around 21% of them appearing once. Germline V gene lookup returns CDR1 SGHTS and CDR2 YDEGEE. J was trimmed by 6 bases and V by 4 bases; bases with no gene match: 8. The CDR3 spans 16 residues. Ophthalmopathy patients had moderate-to-severe active disease, CAS ≥3, NOSPECS ≥4, and disease duration under 3 months.

The chain combines TRBV5-8 with TRBJ2-2; TRBD1 agrees at 11 bases. The clonotype comes from a man younger than 45 with Graves' ophthalmopathy. The source material was blood. CDR3 DNA sequence: TGTGCCAGCAGCCAGGGCGGACAGGGGGCGTCCGGGGAGCTGTTTTTT. This codes for CASSQGGQGASGELFF.